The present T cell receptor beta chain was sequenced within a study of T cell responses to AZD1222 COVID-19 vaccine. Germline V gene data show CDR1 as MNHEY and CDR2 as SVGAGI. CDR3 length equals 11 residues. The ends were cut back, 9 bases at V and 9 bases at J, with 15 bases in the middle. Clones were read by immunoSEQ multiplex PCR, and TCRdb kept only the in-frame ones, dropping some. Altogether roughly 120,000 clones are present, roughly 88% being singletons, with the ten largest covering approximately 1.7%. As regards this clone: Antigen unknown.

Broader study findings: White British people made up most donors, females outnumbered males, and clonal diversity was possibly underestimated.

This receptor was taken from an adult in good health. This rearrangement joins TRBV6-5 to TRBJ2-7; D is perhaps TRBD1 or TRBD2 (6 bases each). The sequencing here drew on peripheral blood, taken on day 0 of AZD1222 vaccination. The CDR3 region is CASEWGARQYF. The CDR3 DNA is TGTGCCAGTGAGTGGGGGGCTAGGCAGTACTTC.